The 11 T cell receptor beta chains listed next were all sequenced from one sample in a study of control samples from healthy donors and cancer patients. Method: immunoSEQ multiplex PCR; TCRdb's copy keeps in-frame clones and lacks some. There are 140,000 to 150,000 clones in the sample; 93% occur only once, and 5.5% to 7.5% lies in the top ten. Sequences were obtained from blood. The receptors derive from a young man in good health.

The V and J genes are TRBV11-3 and TRBJ2-1; D tentatively reads TRBD1 or TRBD2 (5 bases each). Germline CDR1 reads SGHNT; CDR2 reads YENEEA. The CDR3 consists of 14 residues. V was trimmed by 1 base and J by 7 bases, leaving 11 bases between them. Here the CDR3 DNA reads TGTGCCAGCAGCTTAGGTAACAGGAGGAATGAGCAGTTCTTC. It is translated as CASSLGNRRNEQFF.

On this clone: Other DNA sequences of this sample code for an identical CDR3. The chain joins TRBV7-9 to TRBJ2-7, with D maybe TRBD2 (5 bases). CDR3 length: 14 amino acids. Germline lookup yields CDR1 SEHNR and CDR2 FQNEAQ (reference sequence). Trimming stripped 3 bases from V and 1 base from J, with 10 bases between. The CDR3: CASSLAGTSYEQYF. The DNA for the CDR3 is TGTGCCAGCAGCTTGGCGGGTACTTCCTACGAGCAGTACTTC.

The gene calls are TRBV19 and TRBJ1-1; 8 positions match TRBD1. The CDR3 has 14 amino acids. The V and J ends lost 7 bases and 6 bases, in that order; junction bases with no gene match: 10. Per germline, CDR1 LNHDA and CDR2 SQIVND (reference sequence). CDR3 loop: CASTQGARPPEAFF. CDR3 nucleotide sequence: TGTGCCAGTACCCAGGGGGCTCGTCCCCCTGAAGCTTTCTTT.

This chain joins TRBV4-1 and TRBJ1-5, with 7 bases lining up with TRBD1. This CDR3 contains 15 residues. Trimming removed 4 bases from V and 2 bases from J; junction bases left unmatched: 5. Per germline, CDR1 MGHRA and CDR2 YSYEKL. CDR3 sequence: CASSPRQGGNQPQHF. The CDR3 DNA sequence: TGCGCCAGCAGCCCTAGACAGGGTGGCAATCAGCCCCAGCATTTT.

The chain recombines TRBV4-3 with TRBJ2-1; D gene ambiguous. Between the trimmed V and J ends, which lost 0 bases and 4 bases, there was a span of 7 bases. CDR1 and CDR2 (germline): LGHNA, YSLEER. This CDR3 spans 14 amino acids. The CDR3 reads CASSQDGGYNEQFF. As DNA, the CDR3 is TGCGCCAGCAGCCAAGATGGCGGATACAATGAGCAGTTCTTC.

The chain uses TRBV30 and TRBJ2-7; 9 bases are shared with TRBD1. The CDR3 runs 13 residues. J lost 5 bases, V lost 5 bases, and 7 bases had no gene match. Per the germline V gene, CDR1 is GTSNPN and CDR2 is SVGIG (reference sequence). CDR3 protein: CAWDRGFLDEQYF. As DNA, the CDR3 is TGTGCCTGGGACAGGGGGTTTCTCGACGAGCAGTACTTC. Looking up the rest from reference TRBV30 and TRBJ2-7 gives the full variable domain: SQTIHQWPATLVQPVGSPLSLECTVEGTSNPNLYWYRQAAGRGLQLLFYSVGIGQISSEVPQNLSASRPQDRQFILSSKKLLLSDSGFYLCAWDRGFLDEQYFGPGTRLTVT.

The V gene is TRBV30, the J gene TRBJ1-2, with 7 positions matching TRBD1. Germline-derived CDR1 and CDR2 are GTSNPN and SVGIG (reference sequence). The trim removed 0 bases at V and 4 bases at J, leaving 17 bases unmatched. The CDR3 runs to 18 residues. CDR3 amino acids: CAWSVRRDSGLGVYGYTF. In nucleotides, the CDR3 is TGTGCCTGGAGTGTACGAAGGGACAGTGGACTCGGTGTCTATGGCTACACCTTC. Supplemented by reference TRBV30 and TRBJ1-2, the full variable domain reads SQTIHQWPATLVQPVGSPLSLECTVEGTSNPNLYWYRQAAGRGLQLLFYSVGIGQISSEVPQNLSASRPQDRQFILSSKKLLLSDSGFYLCAWSVRRDSGLGVYGYTFGSGTRLTVV.

The V gene is TRBV3-1 (or the pseudogene TRBV3-2), the J gene TRBJ2-3; D uncertain. V was pared by 1 base and J by 0 bases, with 2 bases between. Germline-derived CDR1 and CDR2 are LGHDT and YNNKEL (reference sequence). The CDR3 is made up of 13 amino acids. CDR3: CASSQVSTDTQYF. CDR3 in DNA: TGTGCCAGCAGCCAAGTAAGCACAGATACGCAGTATTTT.

The V call is TRBV24-1, the J call TRBJ2-1, with D unresolved. V was cut by 4 bases and J by 5 bases, with 14 bases left in between. CDR1 and CDR2 from the germline V gene are KGHDR and SFDVKD. The CDR3 has 15 amino acids. CDR3 loop: CATSDPVRNHNEQFF. CDR3 sequence (DNA): TGTGCCACCAGTGACCCCGTAAGGAATCACAATGAGCAGTTCTTC.

This chain connects TRBV7-6 to TRBJ2-7; 13 bases align to TRBD2. CDR1 is SGHVS and CDR2 is FNYEAQ in the germline V gene. The CDR3 contains 19 residues. V lost 4 bases and J lost 1; bases outside the gene matches: 13. CDR3 in amino acids: CASSSWTSGSPGRSYEQYF. The CDR3 DNA follows: TGTGCCAGCAGCTCCTGGACTAGCGGGAGTCCGGGGCGGTCCTACGAGCAGTACTTC.

V gene TRBV28 combines with J gene TRBJ1-6, with a tentative D call TRBD1 (6 bases). CDR1 is MDHEN and CDR2 is SYDVKM in the germline V gene. The CDR3 totals 16 residues. The V end lost 5 bases, the J end lost 10 bases, and 21 bases lay between the germline ends. This chain's CDR3 is CASSPLGGTTGSPLHF. The DNA of the CDR3 is TGTGCCAGCAGTCCCCTGGGGGGGACAACAGGCTCACCCCTCCACTTT.